Below, one T cell receptor (beta chain) is given with its context. The antigen is not known. Subsets obtained from CD4+ cells comprised CD45RA+ naive and CD45RA-negative memory cells. The CDR3 spans 11 residues. These data are taken from a study of shared clonotypes between healthy human individuals. Points from the study as a whole: Measured sharing among donors was expected to vary with sequencing depth. Donor scarcity curtailed the genetic and exposure-history diversity represented herein. What naive subsets generally showed was a larger estimated richness than memory subsets showed.

Here immunoSEQ multiplex PCR was the method, and the copy in TCRdb shows in-frame clones only, minus some. Of 500,000 to 550,000 clones in the sample, about 96% were seen once. The sequence came from a woman aged 25 to 39 in good health. The chain combines TRBV21-1 with TRBJ2-7; the listed D gene, TRBD1, was not tested against the DNA. TRBV21-1 is reported as a pseudogene. Sequencing was done on a sample of naive CD4+ T cells sorted from blood. The subset was: CD45RA+ positively selected. The CDR3 here is CATGTGNEQYF. In DNA, the CDR3 is TGTGCCACCGGGACAGGGAACGAGCAGTACTTC.